The 30 T cell receptor beta chains in this list originate from one sample, sequenced in a study of blood T cell repertoires in COVID-19. The assay was immunoSEQ multiplex PCR, and TCRdb's table has in-frame clones only and misses some. The sample lists about 360,000 clones, about 89% seen once, with around 1.9% in the top ten. Sequenced: PBMCs or T cells enriched from blood (not recorded which). The receptors were sampled from a man aged 35-49 years in a cohort exposed to, infected with or recovered from COVID-19 (not recorded which).

This chain joins TRBV5-1 and TRBJ2-7; 7 bases agree with TRBD2. J was trimmed by 2 bases and V by 3 bases; bases with no gene match: 5. The length of the CDR3 is 14 residues. Germline assignment: CDR1 SGHRS and CDR2 YFSETQ. DNA for the CDR3: TGCGCCAGCAGCTATGGACTAGATACCTACGAGCAGTACTTC. Amino acids: CASSYGLDTYEQYF. The variable domain in full, completed from reference TRBV5-1 and TRBJ2-7, reads KAGVTQTPRYLIKTRGQQVTLSCSPISGHRSVSWYQQTPGQGLQFLFEYFSETQRNKGNFPGRFSGRQFSNSRSEMNVSTLELGDSALYLCASSYGLDTYEQYFGPGTRLTVT.

V gene TRBV7-2 combines with J gene TRBJ2-7, with TRBD2 matching over 9 bases. This CDR3 region has 16 residues. V trimming: 6 bases; J trimming: 4 bases; junction bases outside the gene matches: 13. Germline V lookup: CDR1 SGHTA, CDR2 FQGNSA. CDR3 region: CASSPRWAGGPYEQYF. As DNA, the CDR3 is TGTGCCAGCAGTCCCCGATGGGCGGGAGGGCCATACGAGCAGTACTTC.

The chain combines TRBV2 with TRBJ2-1; the match to TRBD2 covers 8 bases. Germline V gene data show CDR1 as SNHLY and CDR2 as FYNNEI. V trimming: 4 bases; J trimming: 7 bases; junction bases outside the gene matches: 6. The CDR3 consists of 14 residues. CDR3 sequence: CASSAGLEPNEQFF. DNA of the CDR3: TGTGCCAGCAGTGCGGGACTAGAACCTAATGAGCAGTTCTTC.

The chain links TRBV14 to TRBJ1-1; D not resolved. Between the trimmed V and J ends, which lost 1 base and 10 bases, there was a span of 13 bases. The CDR3 spans 13 residues. Per germline, CDR1 SGHDN and CDR2 FVKESK. CDR3: CASSQGLDLGAFF. The CDR3 nucleotides read TGTGCCAGCAGCCAAGGACTCGACTTGGGAGCTTTCTTT.

This chain uses TRBV5-1 with TRBJ1-4, with 7 bases fitting TRBD1. The CDR3 runs 16 residues. The V gene end was trimmed by 0 bases and the J gene end by 3 bases; junction bases not matched to a gene: 5. Germline V gene sequence: CDR1 SGHRS, CDR2 YFSETQ. The CDR3 is CASSLVSGQPNEKLFF. For the CDR3, the DNA is TGCGCCAGCAGCTTGGTATCGGGACAGCCTAATGAAAAACTGTTTTTT.

The chain recombines TRBV27 with TRBJ1-2; D unresolved. Germline V gene data show CDR1 as MNHEY and CDR2 as SMNVEV (reference sequence). Trimming pared 4 bases from V and 1 base from J, leaving 10 bases between. This CDR3 contains 14 residues. The CDR3 loop reads CASSSIRGNYGYTF. The CDR3 DNA reads TGTGCCAGCAGTTCGATCCGGGGTAACTATGGCTACACCTTC.

V is TRBV27 and J is TRBJ1-4; 9 positions agree with TRBD1. Germline CDR1 reads MNHEY; CDR2 reads SMNVEV (reference sequence). The ends lost 0 bases at V and 3 bases at J; junction bases unmatched: 11. The CDR3 totals 19 residues. The CDR3, as DNA: TGTGCCAGCAGTTTATCGTTTTACAGGGGGCAGGCATCTAATGAAAAACTGTTTTTT. It yields the protein CASSLSFYRGQASNEKLFF.

This rearrangement joins TRBV11-2 to TRBJ1-1; D is undetermined. Trimming removed 0 bases from V and 0 bases from J, with 14 bases in between. The germline CDR1 and CDR2 sequences are SGHAT and FQNNGV. There are 17 residues in the CDR3. CDR3 nucleotide sequence: TGTGCCAGCAGCTTAGATCTAGCGCGGCAGGTGAACACTGAAGCTTTCTTT. Its translation is CASSLDLARQVNTEAFF.

The gene calls are TRBV10-2 and TRBJ2-7; 12 bases are shared with TRBD2. Looked up from germline, CDR1 is WSHSY and CDR2 is SAAADI. V was clipped by 3 bases and J by 3 bases; unmatched bases: 6. The CDR3 spans 16 residues. The CDR3 spells CASSDRGTSGLYEQYF. The CDR3 DNA reads TGCGCCAGCAGTGATCGAGGGACTAGCGGGCTCTACGAGCAGTACTTC.

This clone was recorded a few times. The rearrangement uses TRBV5-4 and TRBJ2-1; TRBD2 matches 12 bases. Germline V lookup: CDR1 SGHNT, CDR2 YYREEE (reference sequence). The CDR3 has 16 residues. V was clipped by 4 bases and J by 3 bases; unmatched bases: 5. For the CDR3, the DNA is TGTGCCAGCAGCGGAGGACTAGCGGGAAACTACAATGAGCAGTTCTTC. Encoded protein: CASSGGLAGNYNEQFF. Combining the CDR3 with reference TRBV5-4 and TRBJ2-1 gives the whole variable domain ETGVTQSPTHLIKTRGQQVTLRCSSQSGHNTVSWYQQALGQGPQFIFQYYREEENGRGNFPPRFSGLQFPNYSSELNVNALELDDSALYLCASSGGLAGNYNEQFFGPGTRLTVL.

This chain uses TRBV19 with TRBJ1-2; D uncertain. CDR1 LNHDA and CDR2 SQIVND come from the germline V gene (reference sequence). V was cut by 2 bases and J by 4 bases, with 14 bases left in between. The CDR3 length is 15 residues. CDR3 in DNA: TGTGCCAGTAGTATATCAATGACACACAGCTATGGCTACACCTTC. Amino acids: CASSISMTHSYGYTF.

The chain is built from TRBV21-1 and TRBJ2-1; the DNA was not used to check the table's D call, TRBD2. TRBV21-1 is classified as a pseudogene. The CDR3 covers 10 residues. CDR3 amino acids: CASSVNEQFF. CDR3 DNA: TGTGCCAGCAGCGTAAATGAGCAGTTCTTC.

The chain recombines TRBV23-1 with TRBJ2-3, with 7 positions matching TRBD2. TRBV23-1 is recorded as an ORF, its role being uncertain. V lost 2 bases, J lost 2 bases, and 13 bases stayed unmatched. This CDR3 spans 18 amino acids. DNA for the CDR3: TGCGCCAGCAGTCAACTTGCGGGAGTCCGTCAAGTCACAGATACGCAGTATTTT. Amino acid sequence: CASSQLAGVRQVTDTQYF.

The CDR3 is CASSPNRNSGNTIYF. The DNA of the CDR3 is TGCGCCAGCAGCCCCAACAGAAACTCTGGAAACACCATATATTTT. The chain has TRBV5-1 and TRBJ1-3, with D unresolved. CDR3 length: 15 residues. Deletions cut 4 bases from V and 0 bases from J, with 11 bases between. Germline-derived CDR1 and CDR2 are SGHRS and YFSETQ.

The chain combines TRBV30 with TRBJ2-1; TRBD2 is a possible D gene (6 bases). The CDR3 runs 13 residues. The V and J ends lost 3 bases and 7 bases respectively, with 13 bases between them. Germline loops: CDR1 GTSNPN, CDR2 SVGIG (reference sequence). The chain's CDR3 is CAWRISGTNEQFF. DNA of the CDR3: TGTGCCTGGAGAATTAGTGGGACTAATGAGCAGTTCTTC.

In this sample, this clone turned up once. This chain links TRBV27 with TRBJ2-7; TRBD1 matches at 7 bases. The CDR3 runs 12 residues. Germline V lookup: CDR1 MNHEY, CDR2 SMNVEV (reference sequence). V shed 4 bases, J shed 7 bases, and the junction held 4 bases outside the gene matches. The CDR3 loop is CASSSGTAEQYF. The DNA of the CDR3 is TGTGCCAGCAGTTCCGGGACAGCTGAGCAGTACTTC.

V gene TRBV7-9 combines with J gene TRBJ1-2; possibly TRBD1 for D (5 bases). Trimming shortened V by 5 bases and J by 5 bases, and 15 bases separated the two germline ends. This CDR3 is 14 amino acids long. Germline V gene data show CDR1 as SEHNR and CDR2 as FQNEAQ (reference sequence). In DNA, the CDR3 is TGTGCCAGCAGCCCAATAGGGGTAGCTTATGGCTACACCTTC. This translates into CASSPIGVAYGYTF.

This clone was detected only once. This chain connects TRBV12-5 to TRBJ1-1; 7 bases align to TRBD1. V lost 3 bases and J lost 9; bases outside the gene matches: 16. The CDR3 is 16 residues long. Germline V gives CDR1 LGHNT, CDR2 FRNRAP. In DNA form, the CDR3 reads TGTGCTAGTGGTTTACAAACGGCCCGGGGGGGACAGCAAGCTTTCTTT. Translated, it gives CASGLQTARGGQQAFF.

In DNA, the CDR3 is TGTGCCAGCAGGCCATCTAGCGGGAGGGCGACAGATACGCAGTATTTT. Translation gives CASRPSSGRATDTQYF. V is TRBV27 and J is TRBJ2-3; 12 bases line up with TRBD2. This CDR3 is 16 amino acids long. The germline CDR1 and CDR2 sequences are MNHEY and SMNVEV (reference sequence). The junction had 7 bases not matched to a gene; V was cut back by 6 bases and J by 3 bases.

The chain has TRBV5-4 and TRBJ2-1; 8 bases are shared with TRBD2. This CDR3 is built from 15 residues. Trimming cost V 0 bases and J 7 bases; bases outside gene matches: 6. Germline loops: CDR1 SGHNT, CDR2 YYREEE (reference sequence). The DNA of the CDR3 is TGTGCCAGCAGCTTGGGAAGCGGGAGTTGGAATGAGCAGTTCTTC. Protein product: CASSLGSGSWNEQFF.

V usage is TRBV5-1 and J usage is TRBJ1-6; 7 bases line up with TRBD1. In germline, CDR1 is SGHRS, CDR2 YFSETQ. This CDR3 is built from 15 residues. V was clipped by 3 bases and J by 8 bases; unmatched bases: 8. CDR3 sequence reads: CASSSRQGSDSPLHF. CDR3 nucleotides: TGCGCCAGCAGCTCCCGACAGGGAAGTGATTCACCCCTCCACTTT.

The chain recombines TRBV27 with TRBJ1-6, with 8 nucleotides matching TRBD1. The CDR3 covers 15 residues. The V gene's germline CDR1 is MNHEY and CDR2 SMNVEV (reference sequence). V shed 7 bases, J shed 6 bases, and the junction held 8 bases outside the gene matches. In DNA form, the CDR3 reads TGTGCCAGCACTCGAAGGGGACAGGTTAATTCACCCCTCCACTTT. This sequence encodes CASTRRGQVNSPLHF.

This rearrangement joins TRBV27 to TRBJ2-1; TRBD2 matches at 13 bases. The CDR3 length is 16 residues. CDR1 and CDR2 from the germline V gene are MNHEY and SMNVEV (reference sequence). V lost 4 bases to trimming and J lost 9 bases; unmatched junction nucleotides: 9. The CDR3 nucleotides are TGTGCCAGCAGTTACGAACTAGCGGGAGGGCCAGGTGAGCAGTTCTTC. Translated: CASSYELAGGPGEQFF.

The rearrangement links TRBV15 to TRBJ2-3; possibly TRBD1 for D (8 bases). The CDR3 runs 19 residues. CDR1 and CDR2 (germline): LNHNV, YYDKDF (reference sequence). V lost 5 bases to trimming and J lost 0 bases, with 24 bases between them. The CDR3 protein is CATSRSAGGQGASTDTQYF. The CDR3 DNA reads TGTGCCACCAGCCGAAGCGCCGGGGGGCAGGGGGCTAGCACAGATACGCAGTATTTT.

The chain recombines TRBV14 with TRBJ1-2, with D possibly being TRBD1 (6 bases). V was pared by 4 bases and J by 8 bases, with 17 bases between. From germline, CDR1 is SGHDN and CDR2 FVKESK. This CDR3 region has 14 residues. The CDR3 DNA follows: TGTGCCAGCAGCCGACAGGCCCAGGGCGAGGGCTACACCTTC. It yields the protein CASSRQAQGEGYTF.

The chain links TRBV10-1 to TRBJ2-1; 15 positions match TRBD2. V lost 4 bases to trimming and J lost 9 bases; unmatched junction nucleotides: 16. Germline CDR1 and CDR2: WNHNN and SYGVQD (reference sequence). The CDR3 length is 19 residues. The CDR3 DNA reads as TGCGCCAGCAGTGCCAACTCCGGGACTAGCGGGAGGACCGGGGGTGAGCAGTTCTTC. Translated, it gives CASSANSGTSGRTGGEQFF.

The chain couples TRBV7-8 to TRBJ1-2; TRBD1 might be the D (6 bases). Germline V gene sequence: CDR1 SGHVS, CDR2 FQNEAQ. The V end was cut by 1 base, the J end by 4 bases, with 10 bases between. The CDR3 runs to 14 residues. CDR3 region: CASSLGLGGYGYTF. The CDR3, as DNA: TGTGCCAGCAGCTTAGGTTTAGGGGGCTATGGCTACACCTTC.

J is TRBJ1-5 and V is TRBV30, with 9 bases identical to TRBD1. V dropped 4 bases and J dropped 3; count of bases not matched to a gene: 4. The germline CDR1 and CDR2 sequences are GTSNPN and SVGIG (reference sequence). The CDR3 contains 14 residues. CDR3 DNA: TGTGCCTGGAAGGGACAGGGAGACAATCAGCCCCAGCATTTT. This codes for CAWKGQGDNQPQHF. Drawing the rest from reference TRBV30 and TRBJ1-5, the complete variable domain is SQTIHQWPATLVQPVGSPLSLECTVEGTSNPNLYWYRQAAGRGLQLLFYSVGIGQISSEVPQNLSASRPQDRQFILSSKKLLLSDSGFYLCAWKGQGDNQPQHFGDGTRLSIL.

The chain uses TRBV3-1 (or the pseudogene TRBV3-2) and TRBJ2-3, with a possible D match to TRBD2 (5 bases). This CDR3 comprises 16 residues. The V and J ends lost 3 bases and 3 bases respectively, with 16 bases between them. Germline V gives CDR1 LGHDT, CDR2 YNNKEL (reference sequence). CDR3 sequence reads: CASSQWGSGRTDTQYF. In nucleotides, the CDR3 is TGTGCCAGCAGCCAGTGGGGTAGTGGGAGAACAGATACGCAGTATTTT.

The V gene is TRBV5-5, the J gene TRBJ1-5; D remains unclear. V lost 0 bases, J lost 6 bases, and 4 bases lay in between. The CDR3 spans 12 residues. Germline V gene lookup returns CDR1 SGHKS and CDR2 YYEKEE (reference sequence). The CDR3 is CASSLDGQPQHF. CDR3 nucleotides: TGTGCCAGCAGCTTGGACGGTCAGCCCCAGCATTTT.